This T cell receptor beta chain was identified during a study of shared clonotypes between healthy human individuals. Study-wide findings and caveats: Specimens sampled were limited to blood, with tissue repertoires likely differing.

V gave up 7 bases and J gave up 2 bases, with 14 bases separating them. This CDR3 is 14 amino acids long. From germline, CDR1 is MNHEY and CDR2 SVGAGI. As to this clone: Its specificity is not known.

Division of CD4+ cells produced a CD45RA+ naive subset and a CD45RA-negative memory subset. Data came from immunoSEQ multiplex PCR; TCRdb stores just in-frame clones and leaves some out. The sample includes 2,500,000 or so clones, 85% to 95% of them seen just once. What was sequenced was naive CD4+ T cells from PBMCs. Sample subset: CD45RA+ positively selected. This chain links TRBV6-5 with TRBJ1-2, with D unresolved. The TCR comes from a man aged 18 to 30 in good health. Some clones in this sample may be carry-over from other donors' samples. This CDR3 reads CASTTSGGNYGYTF. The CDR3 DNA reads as TGTGCCAGCACTACGTCGGGCGGGAACTATGGCTACACCTTC.